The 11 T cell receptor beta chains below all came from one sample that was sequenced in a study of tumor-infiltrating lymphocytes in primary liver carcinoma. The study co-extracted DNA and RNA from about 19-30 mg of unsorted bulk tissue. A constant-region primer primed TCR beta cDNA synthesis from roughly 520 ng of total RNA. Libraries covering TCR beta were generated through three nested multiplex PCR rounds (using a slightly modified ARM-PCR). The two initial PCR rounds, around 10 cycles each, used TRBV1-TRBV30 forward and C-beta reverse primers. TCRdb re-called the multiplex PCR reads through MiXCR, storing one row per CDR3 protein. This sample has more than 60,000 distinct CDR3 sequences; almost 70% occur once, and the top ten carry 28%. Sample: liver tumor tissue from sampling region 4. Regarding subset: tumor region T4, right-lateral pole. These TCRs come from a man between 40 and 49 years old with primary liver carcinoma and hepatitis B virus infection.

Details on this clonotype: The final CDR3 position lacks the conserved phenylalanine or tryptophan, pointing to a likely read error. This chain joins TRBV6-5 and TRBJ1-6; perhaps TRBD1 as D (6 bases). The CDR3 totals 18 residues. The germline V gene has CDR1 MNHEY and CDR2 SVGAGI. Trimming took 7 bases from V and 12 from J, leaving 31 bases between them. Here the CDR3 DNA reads TGTGCCAGCACCACCATGGCCGCGATTACAGGGATACGGTTACCCCTCCACTAT. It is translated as CASTTMAAITGIRLPLHY.

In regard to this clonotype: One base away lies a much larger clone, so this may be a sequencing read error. CDR3 DNA: TGTGTCAGCAGCTCGGGAGTAGGGGAGCAGTACTTC. This encodes CVSSSGVGEQYF. This chain joins TRBV7-9 and TRBJ2-7, with a tentative D call TRBD2 (6 bases). The CDR3 totals 12 residues. Germline loops: CDR1 SEHNR, CDR2 FQNEAQ (reference sequence).

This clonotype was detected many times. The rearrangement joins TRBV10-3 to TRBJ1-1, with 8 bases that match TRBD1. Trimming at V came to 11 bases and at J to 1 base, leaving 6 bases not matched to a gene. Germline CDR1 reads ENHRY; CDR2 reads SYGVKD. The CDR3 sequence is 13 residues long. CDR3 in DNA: TGTGCCCTCAAACAGGGGGAGAACACTGAAGCTTTCTTT. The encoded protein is CALKQGENTEAFF.

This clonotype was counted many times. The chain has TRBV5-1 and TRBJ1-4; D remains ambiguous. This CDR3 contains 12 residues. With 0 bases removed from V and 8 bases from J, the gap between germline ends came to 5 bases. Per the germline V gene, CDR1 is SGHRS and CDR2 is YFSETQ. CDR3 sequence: CASSLGGEKLFF. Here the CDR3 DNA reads TGCGCCAGCAGCTTGGGCGGGGAAAAACTGTTTTTT.

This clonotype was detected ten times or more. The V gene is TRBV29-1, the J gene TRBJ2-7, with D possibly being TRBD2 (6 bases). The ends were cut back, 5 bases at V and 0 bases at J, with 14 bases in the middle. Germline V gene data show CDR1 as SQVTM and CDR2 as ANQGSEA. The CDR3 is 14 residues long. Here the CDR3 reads CSVYWETSSYEQYF. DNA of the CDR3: TGCAGCGTTTATTGGGAGACTAGCTCCTACGAGCAGTACTTC.

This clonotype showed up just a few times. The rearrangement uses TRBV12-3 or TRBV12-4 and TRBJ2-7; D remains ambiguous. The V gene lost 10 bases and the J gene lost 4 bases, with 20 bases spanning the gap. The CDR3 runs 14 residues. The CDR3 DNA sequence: TGTGCCATCCTCCAGAGTGGTCAGCGTTACGAGCAGTACTTC. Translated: CAILQSGQRYEQYF.

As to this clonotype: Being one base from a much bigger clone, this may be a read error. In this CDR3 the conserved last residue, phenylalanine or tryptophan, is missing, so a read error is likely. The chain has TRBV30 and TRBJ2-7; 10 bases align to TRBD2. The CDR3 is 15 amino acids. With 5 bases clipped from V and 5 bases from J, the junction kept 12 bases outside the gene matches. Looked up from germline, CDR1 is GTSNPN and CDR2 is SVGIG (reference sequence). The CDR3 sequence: CAWRSTLAGEDEQYL. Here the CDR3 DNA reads TGTGCCTGGCGCTCAACCCTAGCGGGAGAAGACGAGCAGTACTTA.

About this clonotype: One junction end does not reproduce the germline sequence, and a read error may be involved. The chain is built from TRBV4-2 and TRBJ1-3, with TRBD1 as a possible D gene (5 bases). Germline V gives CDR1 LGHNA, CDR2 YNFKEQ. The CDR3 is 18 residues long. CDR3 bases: TGTGCCATCAGCCAAGCATCCGGACATGCATACGCTGGAAACACCATATATTTT. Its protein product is CAISQASGHAYAGNTIYF.

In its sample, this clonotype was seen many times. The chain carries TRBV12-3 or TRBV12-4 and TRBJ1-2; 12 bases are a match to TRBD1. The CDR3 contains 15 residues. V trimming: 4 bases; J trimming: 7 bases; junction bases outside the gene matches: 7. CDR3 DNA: TGTGCCAGCAGTTCCCGGGGGGACAGGGGGCCTGGCTACACCTTC. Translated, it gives CASSSRGDRGPGYTF.

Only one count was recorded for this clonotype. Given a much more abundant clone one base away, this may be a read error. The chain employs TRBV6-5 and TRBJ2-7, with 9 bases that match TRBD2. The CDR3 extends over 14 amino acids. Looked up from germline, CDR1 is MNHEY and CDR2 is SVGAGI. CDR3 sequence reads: CASSPGTSLDDQYF. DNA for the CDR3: TGTGCCAGCAGCCCCGGGACTAGCCTCGACGATCAGTACTTC.

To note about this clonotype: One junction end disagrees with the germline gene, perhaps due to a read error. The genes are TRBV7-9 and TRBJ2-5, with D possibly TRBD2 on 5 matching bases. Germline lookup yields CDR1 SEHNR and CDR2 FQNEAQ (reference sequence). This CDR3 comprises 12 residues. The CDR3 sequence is CAGSLAQETQYF. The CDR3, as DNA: TGTGCCGGCAGCTTAGCGCAAGAGACCCAGTATTTC.